These 10 T cell receptor beta chains came from one sample sequenced in a study of blood T cell repertoires in COVID-19 (dated by TCRdb to about 2020). The protocol used for the library was the immunoSEQ multiplex PCR assay. TCRdb carries this immuneACCESS record with in-frame sequences only. Its versions omit some clonotypes, under half of them owing to an unresolved V gene in the studies checked, with the rest unexplained. The sample table contains around 190,000 clones; only one count was recorded for 70% to 90% of them. The biggest ten clones account for 4.5% to 5% of the sample. The sequencing input was peripheral blood. The receptors stem from a woman aged 80 or over with acute or convalescent COVID-19.

The V gene is TRBV4-3, the J gene TRBJ2-1; TRBD2 agrees at 7 bases. The CDR3 extends over 16 amino acids. CDR1 and CDR2 (germline): LGHNA, YSLEER. V trimming: 0 bases; J trimming: 10 bases; junction bases outside the gene matches: 12. The CDR3 DNA reads TGCGCCAGCAGCCAAGATGGACTAGAAGGAGTGGGGGAGCAGTTCTTC. Translated, it gives CASSQDGLEGVGEQFF.

The CDR3 spells CASSLWGSGRAGVTDTQYF. The CDR3 nucleotides are TGTGCCAGCAGTTTATGGGGTAGCGGGAGGGCCGGGGTAACAGATACGCAGTATTTT. The chain carries TRBV27 and TRBJ2-3, with TRBD2 matching over 11 bases. The J segment lost 3 bases and the V segment lost 1 base, leaving 12 bases of the junction unmatched. Per the germline V gene, CDR1 is MNHEY and CDR2 is SMNVEV (reference sequence). The CDR3 is 19 residues long.

The CDR3 sequence: CASSLGGAKGYTF. The CDR3 region has the DNA TGTGCCAGCAGTTTAGGGGGCGCTAAGGGCTACACCTTC. This rearrangement joins TRBV27 to TRBJ1-2, with a possible D match to TRBD1 (6 bases). CDR1 and CDR2 (germline): MNHEY, SMNVEV (reference sequence). The CDR3 is 13 residues long. V lost 2 bases and J lost 8, with 12 bases in between.

V gene TRBV11-3 combines with J gene TRBJ2-1; a possible D gene is TRBD2 (6 bases). From germline, CDR1 is SGHNT and CDR2 YENEEA. The ends were cut back, 1 base at V and 0 bases at J, with 7 bases in the middle. The CDR3 contains 15 residues. DNA of the CDR3: TGTGCCAGCAGCTTAGCCGGGAGCTCCTACAATGAGCAGTTCTTC. Translation: CASSLAGSSYNEQFF.

The chain links TRBV7-9 to TRBJ2-1; 8 bases align to TRBD1. The CDR3 loop spans 17 amino acids. Germline V gene data show CDR1 as SEHNR and CDR2 as FQNEAQ (reference sequence). V lost 5 bases, J lost 1 base, and 10 bases stayed unmatched. CDR3 nucleotides: TGTGCCAGCAGCCAGTCGACAGGGGCCTATTCCTACAATGAGCAGTTCTTC. This encodes CASSQSTGAYSYNEQFF. Variable domain in full (rest from reference TRBV7-9 and TRBJ2-1): DTGVSQNPRHKITKRGQNVTFRCDPISEHNRLYWYRQTLGQGPEFLTYFQNEAQLEKSRLLSDRFSAERPKGSFSTLEIQRTEQGDSAMYLCASSQSTGAYSYNEQFFGPGTRLTVL.

This clone was observed a few times. The chain couples TRBV28 to TRBJ1-2, with TRBD1 identical over 7 bases. This CDR3 is built from 16 residues. Germline V gives CDR1 MDHEN, CDR2 SYDVKM. V shed 10 bases and J 0 bases; nucleotides not matched to a gene: 14. The CDR3 sequence: CATPTYRGSANYGYTF. The DNA for the CDR3 is TGTGCCACTCCGACCTACAGGGGATCAGCTAACTATGGCTACACCTTC.

The chain is built from TRBV5-1 and TRBJ1-6, with 7 bases lining up with TRBD1. V dropped 4 bases and J dropped 7; count of bases not matched to a gene: 8. CDR1 is SGHRS and CDR2 is YFSETQ in the germline V gene. This CDR3 is 15 amino acids long. The CDR3 spells CASSRGQVFNSPLHF. The CDR3 DNA sequence: TGCGCCAGCAGCCGCGGACAGGTTTTCAATTCACCCCTCCACTTT.

V gene TRBV18 combines with J gene TRBJ2-7; D is perhaps TRBD2 (6 bases). The V end was cut by 3 bases, the J end by 2 bases, with 14 bases between. CDR1 is KGHSH and CDR2 is LQKENI in the germline V gene. CDR3 length: 15 residues. DNA of the CDR3: TGTGCCAGCTCACCCGTTAGCGGACTACCCTACGAGCAGTACTTC. Amino acid sequence: CASSPVSGLPYEQYF.

This clone was seen more than once but under ten times. This chain links TRBV29-1 with TRBJ1-6; the D is unclear. This CDR3 contains 11 residues. Germline loops: CDR1 SQVTM, CDR2 ANQGSEA. V lost 4 bases to trimming and J lost 7 bases, with 5 bases between them. The CDR3, as DNA: TGCAGCGTTGGCAGGAATTCACCCCTCCACTTT. Protein: CSVGRNSPLHF. The full variable domain, its missing parts supplied by reference TRBV29-1 and TRBJ1-6, is SAVISQKPSRDICQRGTSLTIQCQVDSQVTMMFWYRQQPGQSLTLIATANQGSEATYESGFVIDKFPISRPNLTFSTLTVSNMSPEDSSIYLCSVGRNSPLHFGNGTRLTVT.

V is TRBV9 and J is TRBJ2-1; 11 bases line up with TRBD2. Trimming removed 8 bases from V and 7 bases from J; junction bases left unmatched: 5. This CDR3 spans 13 amino acids. Germline V lookup: CDR1 SGDLS, CDR2 YYNGEE. CDR3: CARKPSGRNEQFF. The CDR3 nucleotides read TGTGCCAGGAAGCCTAGCGGGAGGAATGAGCAGTTCTTC.